This T cell receptor (beta chain) was retrieved from a study of CD8 T cells in Susac syndrome. RNA, at roughly 0.45 to 1 ug, was reverse transcribed with random hexamers. MiXCR, run by TCRdb on the immunoSEQ multiplex PCR reads, gives a single entry per CDR3 protein. The repertoire includes about 130,000 distinct CDR3 sequences, more than 90% of them detected once, and roughly 0.11% sits in the top ten. This clonotype was seen once. The sample was CD4+ T cells from PBMCs. The clonotype originates from a human donor in good health.

As DNA, the CDR3 is TGTGCCAGCAGCCAAGAGGACCTAGCCAAAAACATTCAGTACTTC. Protein product: CASSQEDLAKNIQYF. V is TRBV4-2 and J is TRBJ2-4; no clear D gene. CDR1 is LGHNA, CDR2 YNFKEQ, per germline. Trimming removed 0 bases from V and 0 bases from J, with 6 bases in between. This CDR3 is 15 amino acids long.